These 3 T cell receptor beta chains were sequenced from one sample in a study of cytomegalovirus exposure and HLA in healthy donors. The PCR ran on 60 Vbeta and 13 Jbeta primers. The method was immunoSEQ multiplex PCR; TCRdb's version includes in-frame clones alone and lacks a portion of them. The table has some 97,000 clones, around 80% seen once; the top ten hold less than 15%. The sample taken for sequencing was PBMCs. The receptors stem from a male donor in good health and CMV-seropositive.

This clone was counted once. The chain combines TRBV19 with TRBJ1-4; 7 nucleotides align to TRBD1. The length of the CDR3 is 13 residues. Looked up from germline, CDR1 is LNHDA and CDR2 is SQIVND (reference sequence). J lost 5 bases, V lost 8 bases, and 5 bases had no gene match. As DNA, the CDR3 is TGTGCCAGTCGGGACAGCCTGAATGAAAAACTGTTTTTT. Its translation is CASRDSLNEKLFF.

This clone was detected once. This rearrangement joins TRBV4-2 to TRBJ1-6; D remains ambiguous. The ends were cut back, 6 bases at V and 5 bases at J, with 14 bases in the middle. Germline assignment: CDR1 LGHNA and CDR2 YNFKEQ. The CDR3 covers 15 residues. In DNA form, the CDR3 reads TGTGCCAGCAGTAAGGAGGGCAGCAATAATTCACCCCTCCACTTT. Translated: CASSKEGSNNSPLHF.

V usage is TRBV2 and J usage is TRBJ2-3; D gene ambiguous. Germline values: CDR1 SNHLY, CDR2 FYNNEI. Between the trimmed V and J ends, which lost 4 bases and 4 bases, there was a span of 9 bases. The length of the CDR3 is 13 residues. The CDR3 loop reads CASSVRLADTQYF. The CDR3 nucleotides are TGTGCCAGCAGTGTGCGCCTTGCAGATACGCAGTATTTT.